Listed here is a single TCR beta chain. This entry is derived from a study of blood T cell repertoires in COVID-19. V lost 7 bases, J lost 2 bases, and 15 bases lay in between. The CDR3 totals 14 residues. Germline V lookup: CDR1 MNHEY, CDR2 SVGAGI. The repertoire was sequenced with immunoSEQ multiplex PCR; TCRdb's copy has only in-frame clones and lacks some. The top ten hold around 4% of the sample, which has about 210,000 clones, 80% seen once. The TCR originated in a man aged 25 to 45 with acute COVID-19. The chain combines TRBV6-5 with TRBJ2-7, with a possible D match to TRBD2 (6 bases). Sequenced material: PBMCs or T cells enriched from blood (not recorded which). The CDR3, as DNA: TGTGCCAGCACCACTTGGGGGGAGACCTACGAGCAGTACTTC. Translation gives CASTTWGETYEQYF.